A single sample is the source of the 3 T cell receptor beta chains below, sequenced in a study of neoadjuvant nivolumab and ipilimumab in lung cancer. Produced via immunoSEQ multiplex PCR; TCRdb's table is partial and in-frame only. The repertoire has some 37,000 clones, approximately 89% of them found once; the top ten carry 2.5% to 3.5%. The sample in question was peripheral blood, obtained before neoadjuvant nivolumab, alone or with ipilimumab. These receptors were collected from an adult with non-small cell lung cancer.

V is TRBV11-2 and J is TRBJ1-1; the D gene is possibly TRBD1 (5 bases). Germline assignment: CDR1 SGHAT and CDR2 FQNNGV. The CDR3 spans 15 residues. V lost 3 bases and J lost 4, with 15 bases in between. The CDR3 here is CASSFSRGMGTEAFF. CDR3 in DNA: TGTGCCAGCAGCTTTTCTAGGGGCATGGGCACTGAAGCTTTCTTT.

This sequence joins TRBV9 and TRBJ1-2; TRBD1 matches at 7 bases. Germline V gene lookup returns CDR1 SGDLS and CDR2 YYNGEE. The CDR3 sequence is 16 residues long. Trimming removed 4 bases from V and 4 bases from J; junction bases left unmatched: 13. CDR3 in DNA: TGTGCCAGCAGCCCGAAGGACAGGCGGCTTGGCTATGGCTACACCTTC. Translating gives CASSPKDRRLGYGYTF. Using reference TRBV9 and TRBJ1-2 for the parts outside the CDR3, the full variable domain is DSGVTQTPKHLITATGQRVTLRCSPRSGDLSVYWYQQSLDQGLQFLIQYYNGEERAKGNILERFSAQQFPDLHSELNLSSLELGDSALYFCASSPKDRRLGYGYTFGSGTRLTVV.

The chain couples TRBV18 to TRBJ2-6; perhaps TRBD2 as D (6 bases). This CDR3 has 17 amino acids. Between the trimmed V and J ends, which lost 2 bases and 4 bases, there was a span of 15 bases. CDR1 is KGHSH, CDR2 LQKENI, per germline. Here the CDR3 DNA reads TGTGCCAGCTCACCAGGATCCGGGGGAGCAGGGGCCAACGTCCTGACTTTC. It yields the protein CASSPGSGGAGANVLTF.